This entry lists 8 T cell receptor beta chains sequenced from one sample in a study of radiation and T cells in renal cell carcinoma. Generated by immunoSEQ multiplex PCR, the TCRdb table keeps only in-frame clones and is missing some. The table shows about 130,000 clones, with around 84% occurring only once. Time point given: baseline pretreatment blood. The treatment: 15 Gy SBRT to primary tumor, nephrectomy 4 weeks later. This specimen was blood, taken from a patient whose treatment included radiotherapy and nephrectomy. The source of these receptors is a woman aged 55-69 years with renal cell carcinoma.

The chain carries TRBV5-4 and TRBJ2-3, with 12 bases identical to TRBD2. Per germline, CDR1 SGHNT and CDR2 YYREEE (reference sequence). V lost 4 bases and J lost 4; bases outside the gene matches: 7. CDR3 length equals 16 residues. CDR3 DNA: TGTGCCAGCAGCCTCAGACTAGCGGGAGAGGCAGATACGCAGTATTTT. Its protein is CASSLRLAGEADTQYF.

This chain connects TRBV10-3 to TRBJ1-2, with D possibly being TRBD1 (6 bases). CDR1 ENHRY and CDR2 SYGVKD come from the germline V gene. V was trimmed by 8 bases and J by 7 bases, leaving 11 bases between them. The CDR3 has 11 amino acids. CDR3 sequence reads: CAIHREAGYTF. The CDR3 bases are TGTGCCATCCACAGGGAGGCTGGCTACACCTTC.

There are a few counts of this clone. The J gene is TRBJ2-3, the V gene TRBV29-1; tentative D call: TRBD1 (5 bases). CDR3 length: 10 amino acids. The V end was cut by 6 bases, the J end by 4 bases, with 5 bases between. Germline assignment: CDR1 SQVTM and CDR2 ANQGSEA. In DNA, the CDR3 is TGCAGCGTCAGGGCAGATACGCAGTATTTT. Amino acid sequence: CSVRADTQYF.

The genes are TRBV28 and TRBJ2-2; no clear D gene. Germline values: CDR1 MDHEN, CDR2 SYDVKM. Between the trimmed V and J ends, which lost 7 bases and 7 bases, there was a span of 7 bases. The CDR3 length is 11 residues. Here the CDR3 DNA reads TGTGCCAGCACCCAAGGCGGGGAGCTGTTTTTT. Translating gives CASTQGGELFF.

This chain uses TRBV28 with TRBJ1-5; a possible D gene is TRBD1 (5 bases). V was shortened by 6 bases and J by 4 bases, with 10 bases between the two germline ends. The CDR3 is made up of 13 amino acids. Germline CDR1 reads MDHEN; CDR2 reads SYDVKM. Written as DNA, the CDR3 is TGTGCCAGCAGACAGGCGGGGAATCAGCCCCAGCATTTT. Protein sequence: CASRQAGNQPQHF.

The J gene is TRBJ2-7, the V gene TRBV13; D is possibly TRBD2 (6 bases). V dropped 5 bases and J dropped 1 base, with 12 bases sitting between them. Germline lookup yields CDR1 PRHDT and CDR2 FYEKMQ (reference sequence). This CDR3 region has 14 residues. CDR3 DNA: TGTGCCAGCAGCGAGCGGGCCCTTTCCTACGAGCAGTACTTC. It yields the protein CASSERALSYEQYF.

The chain links TRBV4-1 to TRBJ2-7; 10 bases are shared with TRBD1. The CDR3 sequence is 19 residues long. Trimming at V came to 4 bases and at J to 6 bases, leaving 21 bases not matched to a gene. Germline CDR1 is MGHRA and CDR2 is YSYEKL. Here the CDR3 reads CASSLRFTSPTGGASEQYF. The CDR3 DNA sequence: TGCGCCAGCAGCCTTCGATTTACCTCCCCGACAGGGGGCGCCTCCGAGCAGTACTTC.

The chain joins TRBV11-2 to TRBJ1-2; 8 bases are shared with TRBD1. This CDR3 has 15 amino acids. The V gene's germline CDR1 is SGHAT and CDR2 FQNNGV. Germline trimming cut 2 bases from V and 4 bases from J; bases unmatched to any gene: 6. The DNA of the CDR3 is TGTGCCAGCAGCTTAAGTGACAGGGGACCCTATGGCTACACCTTC. It yields the protein CASSLSDRGPYGYTF.